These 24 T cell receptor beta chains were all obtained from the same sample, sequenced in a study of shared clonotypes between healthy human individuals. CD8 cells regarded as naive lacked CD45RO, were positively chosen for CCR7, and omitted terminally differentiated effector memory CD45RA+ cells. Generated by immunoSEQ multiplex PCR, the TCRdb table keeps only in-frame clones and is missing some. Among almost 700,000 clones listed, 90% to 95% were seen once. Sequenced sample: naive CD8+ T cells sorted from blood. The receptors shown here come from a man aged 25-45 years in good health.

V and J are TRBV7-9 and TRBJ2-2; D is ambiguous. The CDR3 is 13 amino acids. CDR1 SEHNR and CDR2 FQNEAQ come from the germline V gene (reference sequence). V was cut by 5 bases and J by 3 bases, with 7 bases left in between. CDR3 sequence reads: CASSQGHTGELFF. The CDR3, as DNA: TGTGCCAGCAGCCAAGGACACACCGGGGAGCTGTTTTTT.

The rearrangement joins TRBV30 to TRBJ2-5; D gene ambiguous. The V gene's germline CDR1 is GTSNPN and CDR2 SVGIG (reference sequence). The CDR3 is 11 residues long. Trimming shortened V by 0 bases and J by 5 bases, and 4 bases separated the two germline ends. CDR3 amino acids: CAWSVSETQYF. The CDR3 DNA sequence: TGTGCCTGGAGTGTGAGTGAGACCCAGTACTTC.

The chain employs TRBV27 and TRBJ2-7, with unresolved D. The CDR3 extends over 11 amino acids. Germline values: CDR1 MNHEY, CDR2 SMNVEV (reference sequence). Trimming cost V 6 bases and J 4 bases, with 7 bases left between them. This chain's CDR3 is CASRGDYEQYF. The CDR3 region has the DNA TGTGCCAGCAGAGGTGATTACGAGCAGTACTTC.

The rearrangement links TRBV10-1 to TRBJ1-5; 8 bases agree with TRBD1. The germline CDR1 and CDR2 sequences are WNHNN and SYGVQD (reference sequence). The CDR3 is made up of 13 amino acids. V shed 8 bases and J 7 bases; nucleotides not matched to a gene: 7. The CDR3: CASLGQGRQPQHF. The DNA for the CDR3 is TGCGCCAGCCTCGGACAGGGAAGGCAGCCCCAGCATTTT.

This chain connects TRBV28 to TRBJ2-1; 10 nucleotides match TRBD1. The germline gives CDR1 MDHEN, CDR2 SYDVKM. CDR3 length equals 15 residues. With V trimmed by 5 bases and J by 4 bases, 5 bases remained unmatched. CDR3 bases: TGTGCCAGCAGTCCCGGGACAGGGGTTTACAATGAGCAGTTCTTC. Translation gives CASSPGTGVYNEQFF.

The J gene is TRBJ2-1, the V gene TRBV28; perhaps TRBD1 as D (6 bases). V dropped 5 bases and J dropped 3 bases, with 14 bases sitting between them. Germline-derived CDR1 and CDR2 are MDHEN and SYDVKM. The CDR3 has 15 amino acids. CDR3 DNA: TGTGCCAGCAGTGCCCTGGACAGAATCTACAATGAGCAGTTCTTC. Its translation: CASSALDRIYNEQFF.

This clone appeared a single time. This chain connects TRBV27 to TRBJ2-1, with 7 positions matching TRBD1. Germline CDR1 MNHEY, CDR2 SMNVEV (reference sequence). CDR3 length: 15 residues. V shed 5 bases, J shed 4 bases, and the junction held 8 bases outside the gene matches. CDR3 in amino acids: CASSRQGSVYNEQFF. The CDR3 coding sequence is TGTGCCAGCAGTCGACAGGGTTCTGTTTACAATGAGCAGTTCTTC.

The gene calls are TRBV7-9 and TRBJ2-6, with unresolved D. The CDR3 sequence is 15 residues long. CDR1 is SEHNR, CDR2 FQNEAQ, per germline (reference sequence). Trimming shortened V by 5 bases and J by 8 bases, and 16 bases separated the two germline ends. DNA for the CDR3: TGTGCCAGCAGCCCGCCCCCGAGTGGAACCAACGTCCTGACTTTC. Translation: CASSPPPSGTNVLTF.

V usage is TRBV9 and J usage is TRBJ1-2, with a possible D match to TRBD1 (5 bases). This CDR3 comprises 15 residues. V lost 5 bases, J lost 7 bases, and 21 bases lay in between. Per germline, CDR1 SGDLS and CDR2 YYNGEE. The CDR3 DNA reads TGTGCCAGCAGTGCGGGGGGAGGCTATTTTGGTGGCTACACCTTC. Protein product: CASSAGGGYFGGYTF.

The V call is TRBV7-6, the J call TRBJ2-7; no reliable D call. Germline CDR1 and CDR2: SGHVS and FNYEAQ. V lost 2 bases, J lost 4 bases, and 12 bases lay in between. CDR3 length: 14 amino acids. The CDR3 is CASSLSVVTYEQYF. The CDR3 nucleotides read TGTGCCAGCAGCTTATCTGTCGTAACTTACGAGCAGTACTTC.

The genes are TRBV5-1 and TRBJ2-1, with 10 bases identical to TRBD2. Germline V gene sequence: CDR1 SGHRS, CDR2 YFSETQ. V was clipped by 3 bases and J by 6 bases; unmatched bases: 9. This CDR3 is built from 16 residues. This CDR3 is CASSWGTGLASNEQFF. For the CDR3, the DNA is TGCGCCAGCAGCTGGGGGACGGGACTAGCGTCCAATGAGCAGTTCTTC.

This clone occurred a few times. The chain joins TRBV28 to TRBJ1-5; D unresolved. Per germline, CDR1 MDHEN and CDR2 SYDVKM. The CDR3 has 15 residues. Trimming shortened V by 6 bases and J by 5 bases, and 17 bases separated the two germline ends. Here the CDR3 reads CASSLRTTEDQPQHF. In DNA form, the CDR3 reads TGTGCCAGCAGCCTCCGCACTACGGAGGATCAGCCCCAGCATTTT.

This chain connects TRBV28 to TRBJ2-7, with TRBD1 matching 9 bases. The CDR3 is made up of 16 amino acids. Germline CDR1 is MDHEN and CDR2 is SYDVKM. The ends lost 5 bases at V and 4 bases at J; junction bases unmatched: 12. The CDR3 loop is CASSPPTGQGFYEQYF. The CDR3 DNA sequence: TGTGCCAGCAGTCCTCCTACCGGACAGGGGTTTTACGAGCAGTACTTC.

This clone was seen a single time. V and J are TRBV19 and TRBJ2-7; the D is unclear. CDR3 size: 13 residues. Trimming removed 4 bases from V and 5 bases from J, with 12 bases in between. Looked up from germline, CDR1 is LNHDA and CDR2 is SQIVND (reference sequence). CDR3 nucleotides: TGTGCCAGTAGTACCTGGGGTATAAACGAGCAGTACTTC. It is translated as CASSTWGINEQYF.

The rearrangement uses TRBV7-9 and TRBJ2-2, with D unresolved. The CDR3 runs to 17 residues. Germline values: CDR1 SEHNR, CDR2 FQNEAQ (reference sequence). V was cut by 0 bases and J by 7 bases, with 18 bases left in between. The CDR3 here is CASSLAAIVRAGGELFF. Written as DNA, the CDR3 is TGTGCCAGCAGCTTAGCCGCCATAGTCCGGGCCGGCGGGGAGCTGTTTTTT.

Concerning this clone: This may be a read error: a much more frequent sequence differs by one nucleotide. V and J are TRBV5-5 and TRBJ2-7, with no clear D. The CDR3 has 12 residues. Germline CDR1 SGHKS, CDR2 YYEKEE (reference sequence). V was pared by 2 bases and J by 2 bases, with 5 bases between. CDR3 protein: CASSFGTYEQYF. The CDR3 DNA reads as TGTGCCAGCAGCTTTGGGACCTACGAGCAGTACTTC.

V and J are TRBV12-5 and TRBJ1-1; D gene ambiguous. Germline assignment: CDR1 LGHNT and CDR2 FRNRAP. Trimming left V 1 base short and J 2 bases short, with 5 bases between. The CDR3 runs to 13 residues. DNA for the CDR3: TGTGCTAGTGGTTTGGGGCGCAACACTGAAGCTTTCTTT. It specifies CASGLGRNTEAFF.

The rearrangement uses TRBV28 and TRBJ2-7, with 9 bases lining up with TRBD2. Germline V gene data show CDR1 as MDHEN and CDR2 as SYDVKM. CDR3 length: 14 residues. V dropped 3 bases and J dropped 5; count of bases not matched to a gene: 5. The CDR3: CASSFISGSDEQYF. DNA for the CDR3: TGTGCCAGCAGTTTTATTAGCGGGAGCGACGAGCAGTACTTC.

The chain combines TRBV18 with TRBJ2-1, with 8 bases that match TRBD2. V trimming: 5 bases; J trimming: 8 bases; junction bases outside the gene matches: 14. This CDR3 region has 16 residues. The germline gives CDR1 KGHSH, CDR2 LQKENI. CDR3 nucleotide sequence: TGTGCCAGCTCAAATCAAGCGGGAGTTTATTTCGATGAGCAGTTCTTC. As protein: CASSNQAGVYFDEQFF.

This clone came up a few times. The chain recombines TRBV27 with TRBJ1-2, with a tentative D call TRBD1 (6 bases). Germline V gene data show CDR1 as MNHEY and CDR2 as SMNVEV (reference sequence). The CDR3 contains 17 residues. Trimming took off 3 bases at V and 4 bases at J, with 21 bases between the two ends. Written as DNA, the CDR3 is TGTGCCAGCAGTTTGGGCCATACAGGGAGAGAAGGCTATGGCTACACCTTC. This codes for CASSLGHTGREGYGYTF.

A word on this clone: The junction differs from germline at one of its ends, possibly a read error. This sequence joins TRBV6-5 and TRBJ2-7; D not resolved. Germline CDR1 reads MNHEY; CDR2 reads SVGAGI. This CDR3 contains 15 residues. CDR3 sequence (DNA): TGTGCCAGCAGTTACCGCTGGACCGAGTCCTTCGAGCAGTACTTC. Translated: CASSYRWTESFEQYF.

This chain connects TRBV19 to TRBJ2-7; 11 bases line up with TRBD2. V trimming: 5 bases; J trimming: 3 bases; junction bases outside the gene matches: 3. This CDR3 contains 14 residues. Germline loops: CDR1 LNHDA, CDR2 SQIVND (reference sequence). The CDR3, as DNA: TGTGCCAGTAGTGGCGGGACTAGCGGCTACGAGCAGTACTTC. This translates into CASSGGTSGYEQYF.

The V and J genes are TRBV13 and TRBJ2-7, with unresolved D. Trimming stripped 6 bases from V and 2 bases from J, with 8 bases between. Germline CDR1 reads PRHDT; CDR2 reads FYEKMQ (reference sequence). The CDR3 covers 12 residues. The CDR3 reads CASRELPYEQYF. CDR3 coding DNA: TGTGCCAGCAGAGAGCTCCCCTACGAGCAGTACTTC.

In DNA, the CDR3 is TGTGCCAGCTCACCACGGGACAGGACCACAGATACGCAGTATTTT. Its translation is CASSPRDRTTDTQYF. The chain links TRBV18 to TRBJ2-3, with 8 bases aligning to TRBD1. The junction had 2 bases not matched to a gene; V was cut back by 1 base and J by 2 bases. The germline V gene encodes CDR1 KGHSH and CDR2 LQKENI. The CDR3 spans 15 residues.